The 27 T cell receptor beta chains presented below share a single source sample, sequenced in a study of PD-1 blockade in mismatch repair-deficient tumors. Here immunoSEQ multiplex PCR was the method, and the copy in TCRdb shows in-frame clones only, minus some. The data contain some 110,000 clones, 70% to 80% of them singletons. The sample in question was peripheral blood, obtained 60 weeks after starting pembrolizumab. These receptors originate from an adult with mismatch repair-deficient cancer.

The chain is built from TRBV11-3 and TRBJ2-5; 7 bases agree with TRBD1. J gave up 4 bases and V 4 bases, and 0 bases lay outside the gene matches. Germline-derived CDR1 and CDR2 are SGHNT and YENEEA. The CDR3 runs 12 residues. The CDR3 DNA reads TGTGCCAGCAGCTCAGGGGGAGAGACCCAGTACTTC. Its translation: CASSSGGETQYF.

V usage is TRBV6-5 and J usage is TRBJ1-2; a possible D gene is TRBD1 (6 bases). Deletions cut 5 bases from V and 4 bases from J, with 17 bases between. This CDR3 region has 15 residues. The V gene's germline CDR1 is MNHEY and CDR2 SVGAGI. The CDR3, as DNA: TGTGCCAGCAGTCGGGCCGGGACACCCGTCTATGGCTACACCTTC. Protein: CASSRAGTPVYGYTF.

This sequence joins TRBV19 and TRBJ2-1; 7 bases are a match to TRBD2. The V segment lost 3 bases and the J segment 6 bases; nucleotides outside the gene matches: 8. The CDR3 sequence is 15 residues long. Germline loops: CDR1 LNHDA, CDR2 SQIVND (reference sequence). The CDR3, as DNA: TGTGCCAGTAGTATCCTCCTAGCGGCAAGCAATGAGCAGTTCTTC. The encoded protein is CASSILLAASNEQFF.

The sample holds one count of this clone. The chain couples TRBV7-9 to TRBJ1-5; D ambiguous. The CDR3 spans 16 residues. The V gene lost 1 base and the J gene lost 2 bases, with 12 bases spanning the gap. CDR1 and CDR2 (germline): SEHNR, FQNEAQ (reference sequence). The CDR3 loop is CASSLVPVYGNQPQHF. In DNA form, the CDR3 reads TGTGCCAGCAGCTTAGTACCAGTGTACGGCAATCAGCCCCAGCATTTT.

The CDR3 region has the DNA TGTGCCAGTAGTAACCTAGCGGGAACCTACGAGCAGTACTTC. It encodes CASSNLAGTYEQYF. This chain joins TRBV19 and TRBJ2-7, with 9 bases identical to TRBD2. With V trimmed by 4 bases and J by 2 bases, 3 bases remained unmatched. Germline loops: CDR1 LNHDA, CDR2 SQIVND (reference sequence). The CDR3 runs to 14 residues.

The genes are TRBV27 and TRBJ1-1, with unresolved D. The V gene's germline CDR1 is MNHEY and CDR2 SMNVEV (reference sequence). This CDR3 region has 13 residues. V was trimmed by 5 bases and J by 0 bases, leaving 7 bases between them. The CDR3 DNA reads as TGTGCCAGCAGTGACACCATGAACACTGAAGCTTTCTTT. It translates to CASSDTMNTEAFF.

The rearrangement uses TRBV5-3 and TRBJ2-2; the match to TRBD2 covers 10 bases. TRBV5-3 is an ORF; its function is uncertain. CDR3 size: 19 residues. V lost 4 bases to trimming and J lost 0 bases; unmatched junction nucleotides: 12. The CDR3 region is CARSNGQPGLATNTGELFF. CDR3 DNA: TGTGCCAGAAGCAACGGACAGCCGGGACTAGCGACGAACACCGGGGAGCTGTTTTTT.

This clone has only a few counts. V usage is TRBV7-8 and J usage is TRBJ2-7; 8 nucleotides line up with TRBD2. Germline V lookup: CDR1 SGHVS, CDR2 FQNEAQ. The junction had 9 bases not matched to a gene; V was cut back by 2 bases and J by 3 bases. The CDR3 loop spans 16 amino acids. The DNA for the CDR3 is TGTGCCAGCAGCTTACTACCGGGACTAGGTATCTACGAGCAGTACTTC. Its protein product is CASSLLPGLGIYEQYF. Filled out from reference TRBV7-8 and TRBJ2-7, the complete variable domain reads GAGVSQSPRYKVAKRGQDVALRCDPISGHVSLFWYQQALGQGPEFLTYFQNEAQLDKSGLPSDRFFAERPEGSVSTLKIQRTQQEDSAVYLCASSLLPGLGIYEQYFGPGTRLTVT.

The rearrangement links TRBV18 to TRBJ2-7, with D maybe TRBD2 (6 bases). The CDR3 totals 14 residues. Trimming took 4 bases from V and 6 from J, leaving 16 bases between them. Germline V gene sequence: CDR1 KGHSH, CDR2 LQKENI. This CDR3 is CASSRKLARGEQYF. The CDR3 DNA follows: TGTGCCAGCTCACGGAAACTAGCCAGAGGCGAGCAGTACTTC.

This clone has only a few counts. The V gene is TRBV15, the J gene TRBJ1-5, with TRBD1 identical over 7 bases. Germline V gives CDR1 LNHNV, CDR2 YYDKDF (reference sequence). The V gene end was trimmed by 5 bases and the J gene end by 4 bases; junction bases not matched to a gene: 2. The CDR3 consists of 13 residues. CDR3 loop: CATSWDRNQPQHF. CDR3 nucleotide sequence: TGTGCCACCAGCTGGGACAGAAATCAGCCCCAGCATTTT.

V usage is TRBV7-2 and J usage is TRBJ2-2, with TRBD2 matching over 7 bases. The germline V gene has CDR1 SGHTA and CDR2 FQGNSA. V lost 2 bases and J lost 2; bases outside the gene matches: 8. The CDR3 consists of 17 residues. The CDR3: CASSLSGARANTGELFF. The CDR3 DNA reads TGTGCCAGCAGCTTAAGCGGGGCTAGGGCCAACACCGGGGAGCTGTTTTTT.

The V call is TRBV12-5, the J call TRBJ2-7; TRBD1 aligns across 12 bases. The length of the CDR3 is 15 residues. Germline CDR1 reads LGHNT; CDR2 reads FRNRAP. J gave up 5 bases and V 6 bases, and 8 bases lay outside the gene matches. CDR3: CASGRSGTGGHEQYF. The CDR3 coding sequence is TGTGCTAGTGGAAGGTCCGGGACAGGGGGCCACGAGCAGTACTTC. The whole variable domain, remainder taken from reference TRBV12-5 and TRBJ2-7, is DARVTQTPRHKVTEMGQEVTMRCQPILGHNTVFWYRQTMMQGLELLAYFRNRAPLDDSGMPKDRFSAEMPDATLATLKIQPSEPRDSAVYFCASGRSGTGGHEQYFGPGTRLTVT.

CDR3 coding DNA: TGTGCCAGCTCACCACAAGATACGCAGTATTTT. This gives the protein CASSPQDTQYF. The chain carries TRBV18 and TRBJ2-3; D unclear. V was trimmed by 1 base and J by 5 bases, leaving 1 base between them. CDR3 size: 11 residues. From germline, CDR1 is KGHSH and CDR2 LQKENI.

The J gene is TRBJ2-7, the V gene TRBV7-2; 8 bases fit TRBD1. Germline V gene data show CDR1 as SGHTA and CDR2 as FQGNSA. Losses at the gene ends were 2 bases for V and 3 bases for J; bases not matched to a gene: 6. There are 15 residues in the CDR3. CDR3 loop: CASSLTPDRDYEQYF. In DNA, the CDR3 is TGTGCCAGCAGCTTAACCCCGGACAGGGACTACGAGCAGTACTTC.

The chain links TRBV9 to TRBJ1-1; D remains ambiguous. The ends were cut back, 0 bases at V and 0 bases at J, with 15 bases in the middle. Germline V gives CDR1 SGDLS, CDR2 YYNGEE. CDR3 length equals 17 residues. The CDR3, as DNA: TGTGCCAGCAGCGTAGCCGACCCCACAGTACTGAACACTGAAGCTTTCTTT. Its translation: CASSVADPTVLNTEAFF.

Only a few counts were recorded for this clone. The V call is TRBV9, the J call TRBJ2-7; no reliable D call. Trimming took 0 bases from V and 3 from J, leaving 10 bases between them. The CDR3 is 14 residues long. Germline V gene lookup returns CDR1 SGDLS and CDR2 YYNGEE. CDR3 nucleotide sequence: TGTGCCAGCAGCGTAGTCGACTCGTTCTACGAGCAGTACTTC. Its protein product is CASSVVDSFYEQYF.

The chain employs TRBV4-2 and TRBJ2-5; 8 nucleotides line up with TRBD2. In germline, CDR1 is LGHNA, CDR2 YNFKEQ. V trimming: 4 bases; J trimming: 6 bases; junction bases outside the gene matches: 16. The CDR3 consists of 17 residues. In DNA, the CDR3 is TGTGCCAGCAGCCGTGCCCCCGGGCGGGAGGAGGGAAAGACCCAGTACTTC. Encoded protein: CASSRAPGREEGKTQYF.

This chain joins TRBV6-1 and TRBJ1-2, with D perhaps TRBD1 (5 bases). The V end was cut by 2 bases, the J end by 1 base, with 11 bases between. The germline CDR1 and CDR2 sequences are MNHNS and SASEGT. The CDR3 loop spans 15 amino acids. The CDR3 bases are TGTGCCAGCAGTGAATGGGGGTCGGGTAACTATGGCTACACCTTC. It translates to CASSEWGSGNYGYTF.

This clone was seen a few times. The rearrangement joins TRBV4-3 to TRBJ2-1, with TRBD2 matching 14 bases. This CDR3 contains 16 residues. The junction had 5 bases not matched to a gene; V was cut back by 0 bases and J by 10 bases. Germline CDR1 LGHNA, CDR2 YSLEER. The CDR3 spells CASSQDIGLAGGEQFF. Here the CDR3 DNA reads TGCGCCAGCAGCCAAGATATCGGACTAGCGGGAGGCGAGCAGTTCTTC.

This chain joins TRBV9 and TRBJ2-1; D perhaps matches TRBD2 (6 bases). The CDR3 is 16 residues long. The germline gives CDR1 SGDLS, CDR2 YYNGEE. V dropped 0 bases and J dropped 5 bases, with 15 bases sitting between them. The CDR3 coding sequence is TGTGCCAGCAGCGTAGGCCGTGCTAGCGCAAACAATGAGCAGTTCTTC. Translating gives CASSVGRASANNEQFF.

The chain couples TRBV11-2 to TRBJ1-3; 7 positions agree with TRBD1. With V trimmed by 5 bases and J by 4 bases, 5 bases remained unmatched. From germline, CDR1 is SGHAT and CDR2 FQNNGV. The CDR3 has 14 amino acids. The CDR3 coding sequence is TGTGCCAGCAGCGTTGGACAGGCCGGAAACACCATATATTTT. This encodes CASSVGQAGNTIYF.

This clone was counted only a few times. The chain is built from TRBV4-1 and TRBJ2-7, with D possibly matching TRBD1 (5 bases). CDR1 and CDR2 from the germline V gene are MGHRA and YSYEKL. The CDR3 runs 15 residues. Deletions cut 0 bases from V and 2 bases from J, with 11 bases between. Here the CDR3 reads CASSQELTEPYEQYF. CDR3 DNA: TGCGCCAGCAGCCAAGAATTGACAGAACCCTACGAGCAGTACTTC.

The chain has TRBV12-5 and TRBJ1-1, with a weak D call TRBD1 (6 bases). This CDR3 has 15 amino acids. The germline V gene has CDR1 LGHNT and CDR2 FRNRAP. The V end was cut by 6 bases, the J end by 3 bases, with 17 bases between. The CDR3 region is CASGGTSRRDTEAFF. The CDR3 DNA reads TGTGCTAGTGGCGGGACAAGTCGGCGGGACACTGAAGCTTTCTTT.

This clone was detected a few times. The V and J genes are TRBV5-6 and TRBJ2-5, with D possibly TRBD2 on 6 matching bases. The CDR3 covers 19 residues. Trimming took off 2 bases at V and 4 bases at J, with 27 bases between the two ends. CDR1 and CDR2 from the germline V gene are SGHDT and YYEEEE. The CDR3 DNA is TGTGCCAGCAGCTTATCCTCCCTCCTCGGGAGACGAACCTCAGAGACCCAGTACTTC. Translating gives CASSLSSLLGRRTSETQYF.

This sequence joins TRBV7-2 and TRBJ2-1; maybe TRBD2 (6 bases). This CDR3 comprises 15 residues. V shed 1 base and J shed 5 bases, with 12 bases lying between them. Germline CDR1 is SGHTA and CDR2 is FQGNSA. The CDR3 protein is CASSLDPGGDNEQFF. The CDR3 DNA reads as TGTGCCAGCAGCTTAGACCCCGGGGGAGACAATGAGCAGTTCTTC. Full variable domain (missing parts from reference TRBV7-2 and TRBJ2-1): GAGVSQSPSNKVTEKGKDVELRCDPISGHTALYWYRQSLGQGLEFLIYFQGNSAPDKSGLPSDRFSAERTGGSVSTLTIQRTQQEDSAVYLCASSLDPGGDNEQFFGPGTRLTVL.

This clone was recorded a few times. V is TRBV7-6 and J is TRBJ2-3; D possibly matches TRBD1 or TRBD2 (5 bases each). V dropped 3 bases and J dropped 7 bases, with 14 bases sitting between them. Germline V gene data show CDR1 as SGHVS and CDR2 as FNYEAQ. This CDR3 is 14 amino acids long. CDR3 sequence: CASSFGTMSNTQYF. Here the CDR3 DNA reads TGTGCCAGCAGCTTTGGGACGATGAGCAATACGCAGTATTTT.

This clone was picked up one time. Different DNA sequences within this sample yield the same CDR3. This sequence joins TRBV6-1 and TRBJ2-7; D is possibly TRBD1 or TRBD2 (5 bases each). The CDR3 consists of 13 residues. CDR1 MNHNS and CDR2 SASEGT come from the germline V gene. Trimming cost V 6 bases and J 4 bases, with 13 bases left between them. As DNA, the CDR3 is TGTGCCAGCAGAGGGGACCGACTATACGAGCAGTACTTC. Translated, it gives CASRGDRLYEQYF.